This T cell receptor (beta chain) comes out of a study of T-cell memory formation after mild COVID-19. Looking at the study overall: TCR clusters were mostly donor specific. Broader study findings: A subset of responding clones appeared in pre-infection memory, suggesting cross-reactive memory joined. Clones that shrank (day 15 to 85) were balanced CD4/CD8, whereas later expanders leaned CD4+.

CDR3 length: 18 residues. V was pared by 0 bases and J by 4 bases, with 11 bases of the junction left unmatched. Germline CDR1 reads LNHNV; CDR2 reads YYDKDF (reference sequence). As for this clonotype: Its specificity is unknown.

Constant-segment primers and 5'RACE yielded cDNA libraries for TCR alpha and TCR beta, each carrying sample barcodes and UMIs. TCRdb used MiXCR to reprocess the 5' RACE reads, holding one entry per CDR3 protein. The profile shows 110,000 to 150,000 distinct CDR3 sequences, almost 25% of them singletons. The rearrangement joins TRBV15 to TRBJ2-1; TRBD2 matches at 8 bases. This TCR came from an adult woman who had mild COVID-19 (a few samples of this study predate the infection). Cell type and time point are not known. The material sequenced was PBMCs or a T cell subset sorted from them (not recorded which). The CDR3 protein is CATSRDRGAGATYNEQFF. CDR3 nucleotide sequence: TGTGCCACCAGCAGAGATCGTGGAGCGGGAGCTACTTACAATGAGCAGTTCTTC.